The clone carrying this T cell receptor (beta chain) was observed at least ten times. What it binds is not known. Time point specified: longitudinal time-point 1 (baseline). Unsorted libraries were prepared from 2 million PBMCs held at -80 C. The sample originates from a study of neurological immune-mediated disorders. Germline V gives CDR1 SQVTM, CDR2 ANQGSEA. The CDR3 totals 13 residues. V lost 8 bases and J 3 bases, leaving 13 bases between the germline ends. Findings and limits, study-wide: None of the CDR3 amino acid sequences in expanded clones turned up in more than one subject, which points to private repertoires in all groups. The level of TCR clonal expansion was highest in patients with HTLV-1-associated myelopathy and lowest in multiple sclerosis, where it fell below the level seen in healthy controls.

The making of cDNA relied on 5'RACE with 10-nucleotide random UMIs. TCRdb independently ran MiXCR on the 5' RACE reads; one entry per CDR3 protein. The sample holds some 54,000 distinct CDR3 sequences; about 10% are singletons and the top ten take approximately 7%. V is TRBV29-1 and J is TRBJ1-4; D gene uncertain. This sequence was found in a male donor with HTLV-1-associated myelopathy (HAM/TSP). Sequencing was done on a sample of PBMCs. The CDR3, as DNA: TGCAGCACGAGGGCCGGAGCTAATGAAAAACTGTTTTTT. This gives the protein CSTRAGANEKLFF.